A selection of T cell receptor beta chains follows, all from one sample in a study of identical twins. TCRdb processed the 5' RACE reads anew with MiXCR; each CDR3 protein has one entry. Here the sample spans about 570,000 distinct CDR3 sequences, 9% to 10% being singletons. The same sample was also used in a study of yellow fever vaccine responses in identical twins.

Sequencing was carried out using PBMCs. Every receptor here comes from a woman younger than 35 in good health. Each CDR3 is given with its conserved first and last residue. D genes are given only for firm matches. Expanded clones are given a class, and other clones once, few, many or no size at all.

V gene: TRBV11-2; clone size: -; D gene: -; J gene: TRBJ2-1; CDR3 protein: CASSLDGSINNEQFF; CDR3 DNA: TGTGCCAGCAGCTTAGATGGTAGTATTAACAATGAGCAGTTCTTC
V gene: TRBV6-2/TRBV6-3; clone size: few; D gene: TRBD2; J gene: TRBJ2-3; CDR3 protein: CASTNTELAVSPDTQYF; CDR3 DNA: TGTGCCAGCACCAACACTGAGCTAGCGGTATCACCCGATACGCAGTATTTT
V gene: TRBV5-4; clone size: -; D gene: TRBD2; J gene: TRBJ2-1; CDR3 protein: CASSRNPGLAGHEQFF; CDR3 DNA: TGTGCCAGCAGTCGAAACCCGGGACTAGCGGGACATGAGCAGTTCTTC
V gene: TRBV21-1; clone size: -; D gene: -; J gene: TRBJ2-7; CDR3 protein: CASSAGQGPPEEQYF; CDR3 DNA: TGTGCCAGCAGCGCGGGACAGGGGCCCCCCGAAGAGCAGTACTTC
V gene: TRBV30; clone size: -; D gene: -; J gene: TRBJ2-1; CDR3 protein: CAFKGEAYNEQFF; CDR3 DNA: TGTGCCTTTAAGGGGGAGGCCTACAATGAGCAGTTCTTC
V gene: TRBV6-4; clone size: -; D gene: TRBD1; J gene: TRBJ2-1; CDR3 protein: CASSDSGTGDLNEQFF; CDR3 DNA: TGTGCCAGCAGTGACTCAGGGACAGGGGATCTCAATGAGCAGTTCTTC
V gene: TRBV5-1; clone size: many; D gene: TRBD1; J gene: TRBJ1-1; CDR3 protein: CASSLRGTGKGTEAFF; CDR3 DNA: TGCGCCAGCAGCTTGAGGGGGACAGGAAAAGGGACTGAAGCTTTCTTT
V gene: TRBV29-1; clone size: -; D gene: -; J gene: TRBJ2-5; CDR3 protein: CSVEGRLETQYF; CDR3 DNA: TGCAGCGTTGAGGGACGCTTAGAGACCCAGTACTTC
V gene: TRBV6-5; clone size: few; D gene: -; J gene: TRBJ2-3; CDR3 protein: CASSYSAFTDTQYF; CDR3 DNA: TGTGCCAGCAGTTACTCAGCTTTCACAGATACGCAGTATTTT
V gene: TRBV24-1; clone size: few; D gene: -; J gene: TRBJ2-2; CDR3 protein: CATRRGTGELFF; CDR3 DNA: TGTGCCACCCGGAGGGGCACCGGGGAGCTGTTTTTT
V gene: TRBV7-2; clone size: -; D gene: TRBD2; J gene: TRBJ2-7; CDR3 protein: CASSLRAGASYEQYF; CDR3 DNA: TGTGCCAGCAGCTTACGAGCGGGGGCTTCCTACGAGCAGTACTTC
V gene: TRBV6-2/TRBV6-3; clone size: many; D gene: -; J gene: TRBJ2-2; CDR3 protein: CASRADLGDTGELFF; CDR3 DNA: TGTGCCAGCAGAGCGGACTTAGGGGACACCGGGGAGCTGTTTTTT
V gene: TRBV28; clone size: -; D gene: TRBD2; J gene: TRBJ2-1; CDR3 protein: CASSFLLAGRQNEQFF; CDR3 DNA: TGTGCCAGCAGTTTTCTCCTAGCGGGGAGACAAAATGAGCAGTTCTTC
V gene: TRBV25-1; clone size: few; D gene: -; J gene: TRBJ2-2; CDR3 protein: CASSLDRPAKLFF; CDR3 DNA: TGTGCCAGCAGCCTGGACCGGCCGGCGAAACTGTTTTTT
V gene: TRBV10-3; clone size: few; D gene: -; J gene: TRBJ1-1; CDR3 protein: CAINPERGDGAFF; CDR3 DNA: TGTGCCATCAACCCGGAACGGGGGGACGGAGCTTTCTTT
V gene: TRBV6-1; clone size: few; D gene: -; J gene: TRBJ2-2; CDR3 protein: CASYQARAMALTGELFF; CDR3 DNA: TGTGCCAGCTACCAGGCGAGGGCGATGGCCCTCACCGGGGAGCTGTTTTTT
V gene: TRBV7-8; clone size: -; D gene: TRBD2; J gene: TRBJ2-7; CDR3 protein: CASSPSGGGNYEQYF; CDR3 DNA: TGTGCCAGCAGCCCTTCGGGGGGGGGAAACTACGAGCAGTACTTC
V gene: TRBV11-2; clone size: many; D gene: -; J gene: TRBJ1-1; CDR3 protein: CASRRGGKDTEAFF; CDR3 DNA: TGTGCCAGCAGGCGAGGAGGGAAAGACACTGAAGCTTTCTTT
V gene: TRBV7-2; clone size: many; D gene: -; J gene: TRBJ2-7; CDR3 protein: CASSSMGRGEGEQYF; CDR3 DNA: TGTGCCAGCAGCTCTATGGGTAGGGGCGAAGGCGAGCAGTACTTC
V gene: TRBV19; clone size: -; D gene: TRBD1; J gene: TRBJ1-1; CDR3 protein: CASSRDSQEAFF; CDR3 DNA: TGTGCCAGTAGTCGGGACAGCCAAGAAGCTTTCTTT
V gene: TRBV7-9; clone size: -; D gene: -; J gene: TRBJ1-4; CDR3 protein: CASSLDSGDPEKLFF; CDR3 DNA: TGTGCCAGCAGCTTAGACTCCGGGGATCCTGAAAAACTGTTTTTT
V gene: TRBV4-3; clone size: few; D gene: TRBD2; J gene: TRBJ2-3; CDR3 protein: CASSQVLAGVEDTQYF; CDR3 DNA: TGCGCCAGCAGCCAGGTGCTAGCGGGAGTTGAAGATACGCAGTATTTT
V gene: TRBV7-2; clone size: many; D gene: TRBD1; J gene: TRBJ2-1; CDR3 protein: CASSFPSGTGRYNEQFF; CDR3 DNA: TGTGCCAGCAGCTTCCCCTCCGGGACAGGGCGGTACAATGAGCAGTTCTTC
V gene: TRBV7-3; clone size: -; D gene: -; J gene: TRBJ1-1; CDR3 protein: CASSLVPAGTGNTEAFF; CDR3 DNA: TGTGCCAGCAGCTTAGTCCCTGCCGGGACGGGTAACACTGAAGCTTTCTTT
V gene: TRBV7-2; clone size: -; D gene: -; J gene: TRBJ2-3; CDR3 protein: CASSLQKDTQYF; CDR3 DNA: TGTGCCAGCAGCCTACAGAAGGATACGCAGTATTTT
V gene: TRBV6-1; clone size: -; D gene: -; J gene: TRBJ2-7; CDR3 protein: CASGGTPSSYEQYF; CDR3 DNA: TGTGCCAGCGGCGGGACACCGAGCTCCTACGAGCAGTACTTC
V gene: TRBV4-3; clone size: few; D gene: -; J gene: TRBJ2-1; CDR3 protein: CASSQDWRVSYNEQFF; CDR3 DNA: TGCGCCAGCAGCCAAGATTGGAGGGTCTCCTACAATGAGCAGTTCTTC
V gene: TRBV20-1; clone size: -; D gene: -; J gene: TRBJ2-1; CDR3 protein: CSARVRPFSYNEQFF; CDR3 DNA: TGCAGTGCTAGAGTGAGGCCTTTTTCCTACAATGAGCAGTTCTTC
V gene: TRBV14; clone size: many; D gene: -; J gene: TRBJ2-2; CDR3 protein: CASSQDLGYAGELFF; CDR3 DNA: TGTGCCAGCAGCCAAGATTTGGGATACGCCGGGGAGCTGTTTTTT
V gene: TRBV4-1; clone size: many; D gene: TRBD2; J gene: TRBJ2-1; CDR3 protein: CASSSPGLAVNEQFF; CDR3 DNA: TGCGCCAGCAGCTCACCGGGACTAGCGGTCAATGAGCAGTTCTTC
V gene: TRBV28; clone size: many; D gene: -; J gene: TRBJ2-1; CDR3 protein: CASSLGGASTYNEQFF; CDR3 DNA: TGTGCCAGCAGTTTAGGAGGGGCTTCTACGTACAATGAGCAGTTCTTC
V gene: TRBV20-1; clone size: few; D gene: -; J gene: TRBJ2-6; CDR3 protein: CSARFAGSSGANVLTF; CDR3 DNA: TGCAGTGCTAGGTTCGCAGGGAGCTCTGGGGCCAACGTCCTGACTTTC
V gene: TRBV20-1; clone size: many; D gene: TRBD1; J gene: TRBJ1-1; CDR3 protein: CSAGSGTGGALGTEAFF; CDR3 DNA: TGCAGTGCTGGTTCTGGGACAGGGGGCGCCCTGGGCACTGAAGCTTTCTTT
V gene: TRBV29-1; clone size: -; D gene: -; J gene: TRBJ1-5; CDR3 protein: CSVTVGRTSNQPQHF; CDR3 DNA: TGCAGCGTTACCGTAGGGCGGACGAGCAATCAGCCCCAGCATTTT
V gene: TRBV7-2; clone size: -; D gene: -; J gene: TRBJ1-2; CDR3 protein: CASSLGGVNYGYTF; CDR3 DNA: TGTGCCAGCAGCTTAGGCGGCGTTAACTATGGCTACACCTTC
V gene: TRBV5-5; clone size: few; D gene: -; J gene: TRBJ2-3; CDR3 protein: CASSSQGSITDTQYF; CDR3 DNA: TGTGCCAGCAGCAGCCAGGGGTCTATCACAGATACGCAGTATTTT
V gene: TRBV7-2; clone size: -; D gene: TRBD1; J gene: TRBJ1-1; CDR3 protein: CASSQARTGNTEAFF; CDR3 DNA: TGTGCCAGCAGCCAAGCTCGGACAGGGAACACTGAAGCTTTCTTT
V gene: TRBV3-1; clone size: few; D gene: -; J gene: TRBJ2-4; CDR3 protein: CASSQGANWNIQYF; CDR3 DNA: TGTGCCAGCAGCCAAGGAGCTAACTGGAACATTCAGTACTTC
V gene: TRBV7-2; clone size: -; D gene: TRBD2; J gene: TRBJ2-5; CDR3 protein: CASSRRAGEETQYF; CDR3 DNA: TGTGCCAGCAGCCGCAGGGCGGGGGAAGAGACCCAGTACTTC
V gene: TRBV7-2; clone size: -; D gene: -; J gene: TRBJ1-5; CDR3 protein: CASRPTEYSNQPQHF; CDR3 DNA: TGTGCCAGCAGGCCGACGGAATATAGCAATCAGCCCCAGCATTTT
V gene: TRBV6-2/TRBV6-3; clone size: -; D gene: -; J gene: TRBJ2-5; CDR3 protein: CASTKQSGQETQYF; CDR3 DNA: TGTGCCAGCACTAAACAGTCGGGGCAAGAGACCCAGTACTTC
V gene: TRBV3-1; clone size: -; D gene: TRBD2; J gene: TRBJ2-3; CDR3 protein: CASSQGDYRTDTQYF; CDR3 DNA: TGTGCCAGCAGCCAAGGGGACTATCGCACAGATACGCAGTATTTT
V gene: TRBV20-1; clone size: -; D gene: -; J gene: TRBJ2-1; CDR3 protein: CSARDAGGEYNEQFF; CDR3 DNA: TGCAGTGCTAGAGATGCAGGGGGGGAGTACAATGAGCAGTTCTTC
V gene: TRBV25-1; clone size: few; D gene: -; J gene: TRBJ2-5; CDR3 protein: CASSDHPKETQYF; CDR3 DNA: TGTGCCAGCAGTGATCATCCCAAAGAGACCCAGTACTTC
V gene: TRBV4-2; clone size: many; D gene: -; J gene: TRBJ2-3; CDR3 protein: CASSPQKSTSTDTQYF; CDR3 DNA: TGTGCCAGCAGCCCCCAGAAGAGCACTAGCACAGATACGCAGTATTTT